These T cell receptor beta chains were read from a single sample in a study of molecular identifiers for immune sequencing clone quantification. TCRdb re-called the PCR reads through MiXCR, storing one row per CDR3 protein. The sample includes just under 650,000 distinct CDR3 sequences, 15% to 20% seen only once; the top ten take roughly 0.85%. Sequenced sample: naive CD8+ T cells from blood, with Jurkat cell RNA spiked in. The origin of the receptors is a human donor in good health. Some libraries in this study had Jurkat cell RNA spiked in. Each CDR3 is given with its conserved first and last residue. D genes are given only for firm matches. Rows give clone size only sometimes, using once, few, many, or a class for an expanded clone.

clone_size	v_call	d_call	j_call	cdr3_aa	cdr3_nt
.	TRBV2	TRBD2	TRBJ2-2	CASTYRGLAGNTGELFF	TGTGCCAGCACCTACCGTGGACTAGCGGGAAACACCGGGGAGCTGTTTTTT
.	TRBV6-2/TRBV6-3	TRBD1	TRBJ1-5	CASRSIWDRGPDNQPQHF	TGTGCCAGCAGATCTATTTGGGACAGGGGGCCAGACAATCAGCCCCAGCATTTT
many	TRBV29-1	.	TRBJ1-2	CSVPGTNYGYTF	TGCAGCGTTCCCGGGACCAACTATGGCTACACCTTC
many	TRBV20-1	.	TRBJ1-5	CSARGTALYSNQPQHF	TGCAGTGCTAGAGGGACAGCTCTTTATAGCAATCAGCCCCAGCATTTT
many	TRBV7-6	TRBD1	TRBJ1-2	CATRTGSDYTF	TGTGCCACCAGGACAGGGAGTGACTACACCTTC
many	TRBV28	.	TRBJ2-2	CASSLVSIPANTGELFF	TGTGCCAGCAGTTTAGTGTCCATCCCTGCGAACACCGGGGAGCTGTTTTTT
.	TRBV10-3	.	TRBJ2-1	CAISDPGEQFF	TGTGCCATCAGTGATCCGGGGGAGCAGTTCTTC
few	TRBV12-3/TRBV12-4	.	TRBJ2-4	CASSPSDSTLAKNIQYF	TGTGCCAGCAGTCCCTCGGACAGCACACTAGCCAAAAACATTCAGTACTTC
.	TRBV19	TRBD2	TRBJ2-7	CASSMTSGDYEQCF	TGTGCCAGTAGTATGACTAGCGGGGACTACGAGCAGTGCTTC
many	TRBV20-1	TRBD2	TRBJ2-7	CSARDRLAGLAYEQYF	TGCAGTGCTAGAGATCGACTAGCGGGTCTTGCCTACGAGCAGTACTTC
many	TRBV4-3	TRBD1	TRBJ2-7	CASSQDTRQGAGEQYF	TGCGCCAGCAGCCAAGATACGCGACAGGGGGCGGGAGAGCAGTACTTC
few	TRBV2	TRBD1	TRBJ1-1	CASSQGQGRMNTEAFF	TGTGCCAGCAGTCAAGGACAGGGGCGTATGAACACTGAAGCTTTCTTT
many	TRBV7-9	TRBD2	TRBJ2-5	CASRRGLAGGGETQYF	TGTGCCAGCAGACGGGGACTAGCGGGAGGAGGAGAGACCCAGTACTTC
many	TRBV12-3/TRBV12-4	.	TRBJ2-4	CASSFGLGDGIQYF	TGTGCCAGCAGTTTTGGTTTAGGGGACGGCATTCAGTACTTC
few	TRBV29-1	TRBD2	TRBJ2-1	CSVRPLMMTSGSDEQFF	TGCAGCGTTCGGCCCCTGATGATGACTAGCGGGAGTGATGAGCAGTTCTTC
many	TRBV6-6	.	TRBJ1-5	CASTIPGQQTQPQHF	TGTGCCAGCACTATACCGGGACAACAAACCCAGCCCCAGCATTTT
many	TRBV9	TRBD1	TRBJ2-3	CASSGDRVYSTDTQYF	TGTGCCAGCAGCGGTGACAGGGTTTATAGCACAGATACGCAGTATTTT
.	TRBV4-3	TRBD1	TRBJ2-1	CASSQDSVGRQGEPSYNEQFF	TGCGCCAGCAGCCAAGATAGTGTGGGGAGACAGGGGGAGCCTTCCTACAATGAGCAGTTCTTC
many	TRBV7-9	.	TRBJ2-3	CASSLIGRDTQYF	TGTGCCAGCAGCTTAATCGGCAGAGATACGCAGTATTTT
few	TRBV7-9	.	TRBJ2-7	CASSDSTGRYEQYF	TGTGCCAGCAGCGATTCGACCGGTAGATACGAGCAGTACTTC
many	TRBV20-1	TRBD1	TRBJ1-1	CSARARRTGAMNTEAFF	TGCAGTGCTAGAGCCCGCCGGACAGGGGCGATGAACACTGAAGCTTTCTTT
many	TRBV6-2/TRBV6-3	TRBD1	TRBJ1-5	CASRTGTASNQPQHF	TGTGCCAGCAGAACCGGGACAGCTAGCAATCAGCCCCAGCATTTT
few	TRBV4-3	.	TRBJ2-6	CASSHGSGANVLTF	TGCGCCAGCAGTCACGGCTCTGGGGCCAACGTCCTGACTTTC
many	TRBV7-2	TRBD2	TRBJ2-7	CASSPEGAGGYRSYEQYF	TGTGCCAGCAGCCCGGAAGGGGCGGGAGGGTATAGGAGCTACGAGCAGTACTTC
few	TRBV19	.	TRBJ1-1	CASSMSGNTEAFF	TGTGCCAGTAGTATGAGTGGGAACACTGAAGCTTTCTTT
few	TRBV19	TRBD2	TRBJ2-1	CASSIVGLVNEQFF	TGTGCCAGTAGTATAGTGGGACTAGTCAATGAGCAGTTCTTC
.	TRBV13	.	TRBJ1-1	CASSWTGTETFF	TGTGCCAGCAGCTGGACGGGGACTGAAACTTTCTTT
.	TRBV7-6	TRBD2	TRBJ2-7	CASSLRLAGVYEQYF	TGTGCCAGCAGCTTAAGACTAGCGGGAGTCTACGAGCAGTACTTC
.	TRBV19	TRBD2	TRBJ2-1	CASSPAPGLADNEQFF	TGTGCCAGTAGCCCCGCCCCGGGACTAGCAGACAATGAGCAGTTCTTC
many	TRBV27	TRBD2	TRBJ2-7	CASSLTSGSPHEQYF	TGTGCCAGCAGTTTAACTAGCGGGAGTCCCCACGAGCAGTACTTC
many	TRBV4-3	TRBD1	TRBJ2-7	CASSQDVTGPWQYF	TGCGCCAGCAGCCAAGATGTGACAGGGCCATGGCAGTACTTC
.	TRBV19	TRBD2	TRBJ2-3	CASSASGGPDTQYF	TGTGCCAGTAGTGCTAGCGGGGGGCCCGATACGCAGTATTTT